A selection of T cell receptor beta chains follows, all from one sample in a study of T cells after yellow fever vaccination. MiXCR, applied by TCRdb to the 5' RACE reads, yields one record per CDR3 protein. The sample holds a few hundred thousand distinct CDR3 sequences, approximately 10% seen once. The starting material was CD4+ T cells sorted from PBMCs, obtained 5 days after the yellow fever booster vaccination. All receptors come from a man between 18 and 35 years old who received the YFV17D yellow fever vaccine. The CDR3 runs from the conserved cysteine through the conserved F or W. D genes are given only for firm matches. Some rows have no size entry. The others give once, few or many, or a class for an expanded clone.

clone size | J gene | V gene | D gene | CDR3 DNA | CDR3 protein
- | TRBJ2-1 | TRBV5-8 | - | TGTGCCAGCAGGAAGGGTACCTACAATGAGCAGTTCTTC | CASRKGTYNEQFF
few | TRBJ1-5 | TRBV4-2 | TRBD1 | TGTGCCAGCAGCCAAGATCCGGGACAGAGCAATCAGCCCCAGCATTTT | CASSQDPGQSNQPQHF
many | TRBJ2-3 | TRBV10-3 | TRBD1 | TGTGCCACAAGAATAAACCGGGACAGCCGCCCAGATACGCAGTATTTT | CATRINRDSRPDTQYF
- | TRBJ2-6 | TRBV4-2 | - | TGTGCCAGCAGCCAAGTCTCACCAGCGGGCCCTGGGGCCAACGTCCTGACTTTC | CASSQVSPAGPGANVLTF
many | TRBJ1-2 | TRBV9 | TRBD1 | TGTGCCAGCAGCGCCGGGACAGGGAATCTTTATGGCTACACCTTC | CASSAGTGNLYGYTF
many | TRBJ1-5 | TRBV4-2 | - | TGTGCCAGCAGCCAAGGGGGGGCTAGTCAGCCCCAGCATTTT | CASSQGGASQPQHF
many | TRBJ1-6 | TRBV6-5 | TRBD1 | TGTGCCGTAACGGACAGGGATAATTCACCCCTCCACTTT | CAVTDRDNSPLHF
many | TRBJ1-1 | TRBV5-6 | - | TGTGCCAGCAGCCCGGGGTGGGGCGCAGGGTCGGGCACTGAAGCTTTCTTT | CASSPGWGAGSGTEAFF
- | TRBJ1-5 | TRBV6-2/TRBV6-3 | - | TGTGCCAGCAGACTGCCGAATCAGCCCCAGCATTTT | CASRLPNQPQHF
many | TRBJ2-4 | TRBV27 | TRBD1 | TGTGCCAGCAGTCGACAGGGGGAGAACATTCAGTACTTC | CASSRQGENIQYF
few | TRBJ1-1 | TRBV6-1 | - | TGTGCCAGCATTAGAAGCCGAACTGAAGCTTTCTTT | CASIRSRTEAFF
- | TRBJ2-1 | TRBV4-1 | TRBD2 | TGCGCCAGCAGCCTGAATTCCGGCGGGGGGGCGGGTGAGCAGTTCTTC | CASSLNSGGGAGEQFF
few | TRBJ1-1 | TRBV19 | - | TGTGCCAGTAGTATTTCAGCCATGAACACTGAAGCTTTCTTT | CASSISAMNTEAFF
few | TRBJ2-1 | TRBV7-2 | - | TGTGCCAGCAGCTTCCCAATAGGGGGTAGGGCGTTCTTC | CASSFPIGGRAFF
few | TRBJ2-1 | TRBV6-1 | - | TGTGCCAGCAGCCCGAAGGGCTACAATGAGCAGTTCTTC | CASSPKGYNEQFF
few | TRBJ2-1 | TRBV5-5 | - | TGTGCCAGCAGCCCTATCTTATACAATGAGCAGTTCTTC | CASSPILYNEQFF
few | TRBJ1-1 | TRBV7-9 | - | TGTGCCAGCAGCCTAACCGATGGTACTGAAGCTTTCTTT | CASSLTDGTEAFF
- | TRBJ2-7 | TRBV2 | TRBD1 | TGTGCCAGCAGTGTTTGGAGACAGGGGCGCGGCGAGCAGTACTTC | CASSVWRQGRGEQYF
few | TRBJ2-2 | TRBV5-1 | - | TGCGCCAGCAGCTTGGAAGGTTGGAGCACCGGGGAGCTGTTTTTT | CASSLEGWSTGELFF
- | TRBJ1-2 | TRBV20-1 | TRBD1 | TGCAGTGCTAGAGACCCCCCCGCCAGGGGGAGGAATGGCTACACCTTC | CSARDPPARGRNGYTF
many | TRBJ1-2 | TRBV10-3 | - | TGTGCCACTGGCGAGGGGATAAGGATCGTAGGCTACACCTTC | CATGEGIRIVGYTF
- | TRBJ1-2 | TRBV7-2 | - | TGTGCCAGCAGTTTTCCCGGTAGGGATGGCTACACCTTC | CASSFPGRDGYTF
- | TRBJ2-1 | TRBV12-3/TRBV12-4 | - | TGTGCCAGCAGTTTCACCGGGACTTCGAGCTCCTACAATGAGCAGTTCTTC | CASSFTGTSSSYNEQFF
many | TRBJ2-1 | TRBV12-3/TRBV12-4 | TRBD2 | TGTGCCAGCAGTCGGGACTATGTAAATGAGCAGTTCTTC | CASSRDYVNEQFF
- | TRBJ1-2 | TRBV19 | - | TGTGCCAGTAGTAACGAGGGCGGCTATGGCTACACCTTC | CASSNEGGYGYTF
few | TRBJ2-3 | TRBV7-6 | - | TGTGCCAGCAGCTTAGACCCCGTCCGGCCTATCAACTCAGGGGGCACAGATACGCAGTATTTT | CASSLDPVRPINSGGTDTQYF
few | TRBJ2-3 | TRBV29-1 | TRBD2 | TGCAGCGTCTTCCTAGCGGGGGGGCCCATCCACACAGATACGCAGTATTTT | CSVFLAGGPIHTDTQYF
few | TRBJ2-7 | TRBV27 | - | TGTGCCAGCAGTTTAGCTGGGGCGGAGCTCGAGCAGTACTTC | CASSLAGAELEQYF
many | TRBJ2-3 | TRBV7-9 | - | TGTGCCAGCAGCCTACAGGGTGGTTCGGATACGCAGTATTTT | CASSLQGGSDTQYF
few | TRBJ2-3 | TRBV20-1 | TRBD2 | TGCAGTGCGGGATCTTACTCGGGAGGTGTTACGCAGTATTTT | CSAGSYSGGVTQYF
many | TRBJ2-5 | TRBV24-1 | - | TGTGCCACCAGTGAGTCGGAGACCCAGTACTTC | CATSESETQYF
- | TRBJ1-4 | TRBV5-1 | TRBD1 | TGCGCCAGCGGACTTAAACAGGGGCTTAATGAAAAACTGTTTTTT | CASGLKQGLNEKLFF
- | TRBJ1-1 | TRBV7-9 | - | TGTGCCAGCAGCCCAATCAACCTGAACACTGAAGCTTTCTTT | CASSPINLNTEAFF
few | TRBJ2-1 | TRBV25-1 | TRBD2 | TGTGCCAGCAGTGAATGGGTAGCGGGGAGAAGGGGGGTCGATGAGCAGTTCTTC | CASSEWVAGRRGVDEQFF
- | TRBJ1-2 | TRBV7-9 | - | TGTGCCAGCAGCTTATTCTTTCGTGACAGCTATGGCTACACCTTC | CASSLFFRDSYGYTF
- | TRBJ1-3 | TRBV7-9 | - | TGTGCCAGCAAGGCGACTGCTGGAAACACCATATATTTT | CASKATAGNTIYF
- | TRBJ2-3 | TRBV10-3 | TRBD2 | TGTGCCATCAGGGGAGGCGGGGGGGGCACAGATACGCAGTATTTT | CAIRGGGGGTDTQYF
- | TRBJ2-7 | TRBV6-2/TRBV6-3 | - | TGTGCCAGCAAACAGGGCGGGTGGTCTACGGTCGACGAGCAGTACTTC | CASKQGGWSTVDEQYF
- | TRBJ2-7 | TRBV12-3/TRBV12-4 | TRBD1 | TGTGCCAGCACCCCGGGACAGGCCTACGAGCAGTACTTC | CASTPGQAYEQYF
many | TRBJ2-3 | TRBV5-1 | TRBD2 | TGCGCCAGCAGGACTAGCGGTGCTCAGGATACGCAGTATTTT | CASRTSGAQDTQYF
- | TRBJ2-3 | TRBV5-1 | - | TGCGCCAGCAGCCCCGACAGGTCCTTCACAGATACGCAGTATTTT | CASSPDRSFTDTQYF
- | TRBJ2-1 | TRBV5-4 | TRBD1 | TGTGCCAGCAGCTCCCAGACAGGGTCCTACAATGAGCAGTTCTTC | CASSSQTGSYNEQFF